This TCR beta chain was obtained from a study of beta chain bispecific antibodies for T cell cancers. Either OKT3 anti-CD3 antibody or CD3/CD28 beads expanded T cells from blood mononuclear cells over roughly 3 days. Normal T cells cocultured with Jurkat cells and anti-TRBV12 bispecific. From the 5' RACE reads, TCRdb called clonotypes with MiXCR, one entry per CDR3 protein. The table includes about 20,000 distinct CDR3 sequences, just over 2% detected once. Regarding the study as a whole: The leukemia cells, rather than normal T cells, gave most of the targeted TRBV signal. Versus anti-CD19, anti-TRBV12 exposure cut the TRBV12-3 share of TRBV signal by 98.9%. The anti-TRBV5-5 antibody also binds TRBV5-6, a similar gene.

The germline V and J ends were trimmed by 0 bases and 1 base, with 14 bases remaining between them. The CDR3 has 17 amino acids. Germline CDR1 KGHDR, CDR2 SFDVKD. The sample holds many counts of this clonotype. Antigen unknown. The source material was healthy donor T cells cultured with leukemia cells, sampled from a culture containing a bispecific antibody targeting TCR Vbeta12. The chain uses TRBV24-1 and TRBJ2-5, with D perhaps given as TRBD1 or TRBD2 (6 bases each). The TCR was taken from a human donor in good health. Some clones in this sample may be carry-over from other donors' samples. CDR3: CATSDLTGGDFQETQYF. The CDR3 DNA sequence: TGTGCCACCAGTGATTTGACCGGGGGCGACTTCCAAGAGACCCAGTACTTC.